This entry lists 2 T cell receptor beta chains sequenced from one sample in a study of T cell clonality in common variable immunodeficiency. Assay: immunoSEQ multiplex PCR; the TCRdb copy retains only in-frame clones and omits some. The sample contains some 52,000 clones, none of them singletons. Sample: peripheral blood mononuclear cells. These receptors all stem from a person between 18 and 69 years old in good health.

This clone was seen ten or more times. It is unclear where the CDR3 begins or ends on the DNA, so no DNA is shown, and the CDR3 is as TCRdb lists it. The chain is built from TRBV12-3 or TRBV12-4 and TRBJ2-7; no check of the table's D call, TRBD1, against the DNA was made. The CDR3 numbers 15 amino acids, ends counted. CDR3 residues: CASSTSGTYSYEQYF.

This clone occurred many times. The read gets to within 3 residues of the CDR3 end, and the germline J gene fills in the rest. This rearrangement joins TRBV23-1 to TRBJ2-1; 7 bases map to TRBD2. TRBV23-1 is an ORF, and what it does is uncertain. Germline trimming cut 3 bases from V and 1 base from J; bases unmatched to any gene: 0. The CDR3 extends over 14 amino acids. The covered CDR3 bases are TGCGCCAGCAGTCAGCGGGAGTCCTACAATGAG. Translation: CASSQRESYNE. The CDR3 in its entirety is CASSQRESYNEQFF.